A single sample gave rise to the 11 T cell receptor beta chains below, sequenced in a study of OX40 agonist ivuxolimab in advanced cancers. Measured with immunoSEQ multiplex PCR; TCRdb has only the in-frame clones, and not every one. The data show over 35,000 clones, around 91% seen once. The source material was CD4+ or CD8+ T cells sorted from blood, sampled in a trial of the OX40 agonist ivuxolimab. The receptors here all came from an adult with an advanced solid tumor such as melanoma, head and neck, liver or kidney cancer.

The J gene is TRBJ1-1, the V gene TRBV19; weak D call: TRBD1 (5 bases). The CDR3 runs to 14 residues. Trimming removed 4 bases at V and 7 bases at J, with 16 bases between. Germline loops: CDR1 LNHDA, CDR2 SQIVND (reference sequence). CDR3 region: CASSNVDRRGEAFF. CDR3 bases: TGTGCCAGTAGTAACGTTGACAGAAGGGGTGAAGCTTTCTTT.

Here the CDR3 reads CASGPAGLVRDTQYF. In DNA form, the CDR3 reads TGCGCCAGCGGACCAGCGGGTCTTGTTAGAGATACGCAGTATTTT. The gene calls are TRBV5-1 and TRBJ2-3, with D perhaps TRBD2 (6 bases). The CDR3 has 15 amino acids. V was cut by 7 bases and J by 5 bases, with 20 bases left in between. Germline CDR1 reads SGHRS; CDR2 reads YFSETQ. Together with reference TRBV5-1 and TRBJ2-3, the CDR3 gives the full variable domain: KAGVTQTPRYLIKTRGQQVTLSCSPISGHRSVSWYQQTPGQGLQFLFEYFSETQRNKGNFPGRFSGRQFSNSRSEMNVSTLELGDSALYLCASGPAGLVRDTQYFGPGTRLTVL.

V usage is TRBV19 and J usage is TRBJ2-7; TRBD2 is a possible D gene (7 bases). Between the trimmed V and J ends, which lost 11 bases and 0 bases, there was a span of 20 bases. This CDR3 is built from 15 residues. Germline V gene sequence: CDR1 LNHDA, CDR2 SQIVND (reference sequence). The CDR3 region is CAHGRGAPSSYEQYF. Written as DNA, the CDR3 is TGTGCCCATGGGAGGGGGGCTCCGAGCTCCTACGAGCAGTACTTC.

This clone was seen once. The chain couples TRBV27 to TRBJ2-7, with TRBD1 identical over 9 bases. The CDR3 covers 14 residues. Germline loops: CDR1 MNHEY, CDR2 SMNVEV (reference sequence). The V and J ends lost 4 bases and 4 bases, in that order; junction bases with no gene match: 5. DNA for the CDR3: TGTGCCAGCAGTTACAGGGGGCGCGGTTACGAGCAGTACTTC. Amino acids: CASSYRGRGYEQYF.

The CDR3 bases are TGCGCCAGCAGCTGGGGGGCGGGCAGGGCGGAAAGAAATGAGCAGTTCTTC. Its translation: CASSWGAGRAERNEQFF. This rearrangement joins TRBV5-1 to TRBJ2-1; D may match TRBD1 or TRBD2 (6 bases each). The V end was cut by 3 bases, the J end by 7 bases, with 23 bases between. Germline V lookup: CDR1 SGHRS, CDR2 YFSETQ. This CDR3 contains 17 residues.

As to this clone: The CDR3 carries no conserved terminal phenylalanine or tryptophan, so it likely arises from a read error. It is unclear where the CDR3 begins or ends on the DNA, so no DNA is shown, and the CDR3 is as TCRdb lists it. This chain uses TRBV28 with TRBJ1-1. The CDR3 is 13 residues long, ends included. CDR1 is MDHEN, CDR2 SYDVKM, per germline. The CDR3 spells CASSLPDGPMGSL.

The chain links TRBV30 to TRBJ1-3; D gene unclear. V dropped 2 bases and J dropped 1 base, with 12 bases sitting between them. This CDR3 comprises 15 residues. Germline values: CDR1 GTSNPN, CDR2 SVGIG (reference sequence). The CDR3 DNA is TGTGCCTGGAGTAGAGGGCAGGTTTCTGGAAACACCATATATTTT. Protein product: CAWSRGQVSGNTIYF.

The chain links TRBV29-1 to TRBJ2-1, with TRBD1 matching over 10 bases. Germline assignment: CDR1 SQVTM and CDR2 ANQGSEA. The V and J ends lost 6 bases and 1 base, in that order; junction bases with no gene match: 12. The CDR3 loop spans 17 amino acids. In DNA, the CDR3 is TGCAGCGTGCGGGGTGACAGGGGGCTTGTATCCTACAATGAGCAGTTCTTC. It translates to CSVRGDRGLVSYNEQFF.

V is TRBV2 and J is TRBJ2-7; D call uncertain. The CDR3 covers 12 residues. V was clipped by 5 bases and J by 6 bases, with 11 bases between them. The germline V gene has CDR1 SNHLY and CDR2 FYNNEI. This CDR3 is CASSWVSAEQYF. Written as DNA, the CDR3 is TGTGCCAGCAGTTGGGTTTCCGCCGAGCAGTACTTC.

The rearrangement joins TRBV9 to TRBJ2-5; 10 bases match TRBD1. Germline CDR1 and CDR2: SGDLS and YYNGEE. Losses at the gene ends were 4 bases for V and 4 bases for J; bases not matched to a gene: 7. This CDR3 is 15 amino acids long. The CDR3 DNA sequence: TGTGCCAGCAGCTGGGGGACAGGGGAACGAGAGACCCAGTACTTC. Translated: CASSWGTGERETQYF.

V and J are TRBV28 and TRBJ1-2, with TRBD1 identical over 8 bases. Germline CDR1 is MDHEN and CDR2 is SYDVKM. This CDR3 is built from 13 residues. V lost 6 bases and J lost 7; bases outside the gene matches: 7. The CDR3 bases are TGTGCCAGCAGCTTAGCAGGGGGCGTTGGCTACACCTTC. This sequence encodes CASSLAGGVGYTF.